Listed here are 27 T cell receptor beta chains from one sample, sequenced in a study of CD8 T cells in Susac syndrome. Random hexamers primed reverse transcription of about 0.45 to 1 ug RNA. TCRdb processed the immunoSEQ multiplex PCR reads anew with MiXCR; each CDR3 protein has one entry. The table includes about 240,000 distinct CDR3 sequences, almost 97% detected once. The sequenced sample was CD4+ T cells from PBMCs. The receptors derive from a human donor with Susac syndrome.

The CDR3 loop is CASSQELPHYEQYF. CDR3 nucleotides: TGTGCCAGCAGCCAAGAACTTCCCCACTACGAGCAGTACTTC. J is TRBJ2-7 and V is TRBV14; D is unclear. The germline V and J ends were trimmed by 0 bases and 3 bases, with 9 bases remaining between them. The CDR3 covers 14 residues. CDR1 SGHDN and CDR2 FVKESK come from the germline V gene.

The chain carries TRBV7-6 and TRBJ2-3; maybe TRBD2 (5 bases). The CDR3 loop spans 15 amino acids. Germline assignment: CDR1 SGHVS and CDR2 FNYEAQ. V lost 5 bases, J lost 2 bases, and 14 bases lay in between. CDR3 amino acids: CASSPTRQFTDTQYF. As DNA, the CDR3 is TGTGCCAGCAGCCCTACTAGACAATTCACAGATACGCAGTATTTT.

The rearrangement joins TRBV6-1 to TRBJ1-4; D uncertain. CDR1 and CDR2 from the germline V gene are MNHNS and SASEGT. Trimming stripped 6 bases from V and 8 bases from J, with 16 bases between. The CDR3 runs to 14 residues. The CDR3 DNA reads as TGTGCCAGCAGCCGCCGCGAGGTTGGAGAAAAACTGTTTTTT. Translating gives CASSRREVGEKLFF.

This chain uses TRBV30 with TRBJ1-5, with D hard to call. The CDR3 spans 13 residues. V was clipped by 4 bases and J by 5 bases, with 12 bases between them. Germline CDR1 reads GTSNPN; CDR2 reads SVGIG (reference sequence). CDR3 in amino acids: CAWTAESDQPQHF. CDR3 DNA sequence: TGTGCCTGGACAGCAGAGTCTGATCAGCCCCAGCATTTT.

This CDR3 reads CSVDPSYNEQFF. The CDR3 nucleotides read TGCAGCGTTGACCCGTCCTACAATGAGCAGTTCTTC. The genes are TRBV29-1 and TRBJ2-1, with D hard to call. Trimming stripped 3 bases from V and 1 base from J, with 4 bases between. The CDR3 has 12 amino acids. The germline V gene encodes CDR1 SQVTM and CDR2 ANQGSEA.

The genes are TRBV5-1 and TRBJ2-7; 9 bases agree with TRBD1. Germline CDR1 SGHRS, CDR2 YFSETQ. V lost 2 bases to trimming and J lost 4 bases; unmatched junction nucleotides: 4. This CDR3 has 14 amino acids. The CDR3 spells CASSFGTGTYEQYF. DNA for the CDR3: TGCGCCAGCAGCTTCGGGACAGGGACATACGAGCAGTACTTC.

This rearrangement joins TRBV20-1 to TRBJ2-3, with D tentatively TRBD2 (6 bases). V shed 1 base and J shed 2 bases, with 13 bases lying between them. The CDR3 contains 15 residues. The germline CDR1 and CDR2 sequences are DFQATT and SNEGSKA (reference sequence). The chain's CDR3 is CSARVISGITDTQYF. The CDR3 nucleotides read TGCAGTGCTAGAGTAATTAGCGGTATCACAGATACGCAGTATTTT.

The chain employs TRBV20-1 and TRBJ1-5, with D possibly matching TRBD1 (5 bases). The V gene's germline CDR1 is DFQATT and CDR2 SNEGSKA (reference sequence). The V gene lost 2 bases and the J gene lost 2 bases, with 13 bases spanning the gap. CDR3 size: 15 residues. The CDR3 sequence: CSARIPGVGNQPQHF. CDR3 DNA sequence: TGCAGTGCTAGAATTCCGGGGGTTGGCAATCAGCCCCAGCATTTT.

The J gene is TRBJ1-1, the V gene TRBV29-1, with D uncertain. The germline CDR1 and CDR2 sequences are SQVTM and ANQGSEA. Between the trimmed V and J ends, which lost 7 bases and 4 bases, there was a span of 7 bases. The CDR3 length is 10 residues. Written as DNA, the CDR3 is TGCAGCGCTTTGAGCACTGAAGCTTTCTTT. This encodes CSALSTEAFF. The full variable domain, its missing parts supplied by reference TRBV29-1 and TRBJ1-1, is SAVISQKPSRDICQRGTSLTIQCQVDSQVTMMFWYRQQPGQSLTLIATANQGSEATYESGFVIDKFPISRPNLTFSTLTVSNMSPEDSSIYLCSALSTEAFFGQGTRLTVV.

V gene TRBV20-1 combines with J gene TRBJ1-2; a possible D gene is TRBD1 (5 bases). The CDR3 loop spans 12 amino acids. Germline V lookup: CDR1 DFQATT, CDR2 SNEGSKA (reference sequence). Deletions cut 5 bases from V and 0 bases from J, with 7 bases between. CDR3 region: CSAAGPNYGYTF. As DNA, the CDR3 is TGCAGTGCTGCGGGACCTAACTATGGCTACACCTTC.

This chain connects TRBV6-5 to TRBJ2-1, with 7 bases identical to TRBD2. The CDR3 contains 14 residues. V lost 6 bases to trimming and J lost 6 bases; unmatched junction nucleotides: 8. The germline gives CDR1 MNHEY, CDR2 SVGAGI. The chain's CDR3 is CASRGGLFGNEQFF. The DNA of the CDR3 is TGTGCCAGCAGGGGGGGACTATTTGGCAATGAGCAGTTCTTC.

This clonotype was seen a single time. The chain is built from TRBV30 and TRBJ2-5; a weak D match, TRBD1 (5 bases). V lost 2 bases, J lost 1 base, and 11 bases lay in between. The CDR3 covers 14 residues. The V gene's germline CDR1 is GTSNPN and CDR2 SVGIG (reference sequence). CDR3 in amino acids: CAWSLGVGQETQYF. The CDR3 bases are TGTGCCTGGAGTCTAGGGGTTGGCCAAGAGACCCAGTACTTC.

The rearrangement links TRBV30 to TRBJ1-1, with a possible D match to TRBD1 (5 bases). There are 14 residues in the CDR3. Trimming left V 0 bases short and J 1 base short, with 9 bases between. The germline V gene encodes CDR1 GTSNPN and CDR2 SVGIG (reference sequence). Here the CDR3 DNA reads TGTGCCTGGAGTGTTAGGACATCGAACACTGAAGCTTTCTTT. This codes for CAWSVRTSNTEAFF.

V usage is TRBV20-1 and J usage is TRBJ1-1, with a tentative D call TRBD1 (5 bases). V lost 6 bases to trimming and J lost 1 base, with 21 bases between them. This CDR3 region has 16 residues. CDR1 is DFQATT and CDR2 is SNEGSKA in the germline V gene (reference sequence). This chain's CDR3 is CSAPSRQFGGNTEAFF. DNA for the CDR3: TGCAGTGCCCCTTCCCGACAGTTCGGCGGGAACACTGAAGCTTTCTTT.

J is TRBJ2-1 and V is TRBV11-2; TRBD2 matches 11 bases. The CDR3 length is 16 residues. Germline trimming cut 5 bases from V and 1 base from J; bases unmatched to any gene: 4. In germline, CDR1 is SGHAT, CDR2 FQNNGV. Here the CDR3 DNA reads TGTGCCAGCAGCCGACGGACTAGCGGGTCCTACAATGAGCAGTTCTTC. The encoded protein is CASSRRTSGSYNEQFF.

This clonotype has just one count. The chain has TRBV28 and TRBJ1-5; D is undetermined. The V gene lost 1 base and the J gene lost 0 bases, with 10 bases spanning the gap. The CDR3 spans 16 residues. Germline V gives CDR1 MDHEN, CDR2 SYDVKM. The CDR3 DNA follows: TGTGCCAGCAGTTTATACGGGGTTTATAGCAATCAGCCCCAGCATTTT. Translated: CASSLYGVYSNQPQHF.

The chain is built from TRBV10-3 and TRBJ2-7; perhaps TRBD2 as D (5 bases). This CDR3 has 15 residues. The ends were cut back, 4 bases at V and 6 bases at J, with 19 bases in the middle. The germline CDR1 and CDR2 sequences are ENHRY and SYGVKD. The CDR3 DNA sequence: TGTGCCATCAGTGTGTTTTCTAGAGGGAAAAGCGAGCAGTACTTC. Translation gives CAISVFSRGKSEQYF.

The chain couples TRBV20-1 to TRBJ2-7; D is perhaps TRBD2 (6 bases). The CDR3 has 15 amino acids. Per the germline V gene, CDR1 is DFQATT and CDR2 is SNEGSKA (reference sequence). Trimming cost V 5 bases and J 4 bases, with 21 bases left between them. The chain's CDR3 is CSAPSGHVAGYEQYF. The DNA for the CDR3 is TGCAGTGCTCCAAGTGGCCATGTCGCGGGGTACGAGCAGTACTTC.

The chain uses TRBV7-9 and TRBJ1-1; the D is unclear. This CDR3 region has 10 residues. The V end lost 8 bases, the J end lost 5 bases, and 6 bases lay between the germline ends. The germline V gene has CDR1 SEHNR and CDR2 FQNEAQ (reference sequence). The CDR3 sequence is CASGRTEAFF. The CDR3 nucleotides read TGTGCCAGCGGGAGAACTGAAGCTTTCTTT.

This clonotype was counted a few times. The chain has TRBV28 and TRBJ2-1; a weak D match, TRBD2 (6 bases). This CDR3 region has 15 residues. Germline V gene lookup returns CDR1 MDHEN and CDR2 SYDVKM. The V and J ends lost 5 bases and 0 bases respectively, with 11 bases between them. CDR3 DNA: TGTGCCAGCAGTCCGGGGGACTCCTCCTACAATGAGCAGTTCTTC. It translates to CASSPGDSSYNEQFF.

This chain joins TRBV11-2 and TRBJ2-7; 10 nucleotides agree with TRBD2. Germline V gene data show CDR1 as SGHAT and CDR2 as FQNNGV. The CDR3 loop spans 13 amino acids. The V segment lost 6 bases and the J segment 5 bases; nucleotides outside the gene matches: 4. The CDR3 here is CASRLAGSDEQYF. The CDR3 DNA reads TGTGCCAGCAGACTAGCGGGGAGCGACGAGCAGTACTTC.

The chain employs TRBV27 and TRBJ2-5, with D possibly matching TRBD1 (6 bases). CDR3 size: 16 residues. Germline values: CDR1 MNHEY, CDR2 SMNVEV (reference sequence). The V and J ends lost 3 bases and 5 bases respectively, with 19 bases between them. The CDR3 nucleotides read TGTGCCAGCAGTTTCCTCTCCTCCCGAAGGGGGGAGACCCAGTACTTC. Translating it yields CASSFLSSRRGETQYF.

The CDR3 spells CASSLRAAGPYNEQFF. CDR3 coding DNA: TGTGCCAGCAGCTTAAGGGCGGCGGGACCATACAATGAGCAGTTCTTC. The genes are TRBV7-3 and TRBJ2-1; D may be TRBD2 (6 bases). Germline-derived CDR1 and CDR2 are SGHTA and FQGTGA. CDR3 length: 16 amino acids. The V end was cut by 1 base, the J end by 4 bases, with 14 bases between.

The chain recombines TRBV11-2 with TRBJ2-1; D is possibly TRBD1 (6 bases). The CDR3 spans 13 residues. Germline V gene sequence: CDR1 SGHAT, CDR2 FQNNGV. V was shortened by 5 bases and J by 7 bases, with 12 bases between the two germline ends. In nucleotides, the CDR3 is TGTGCCAGCAGCGATACAGGGTATAATGAGCAGTTCTTC. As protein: CASSDTGYNEQFF.

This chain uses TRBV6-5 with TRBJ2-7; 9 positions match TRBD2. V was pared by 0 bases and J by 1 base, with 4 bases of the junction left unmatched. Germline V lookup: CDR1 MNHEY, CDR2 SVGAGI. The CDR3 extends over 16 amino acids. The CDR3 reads CASSYSTSGRSYEQYF. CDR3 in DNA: TGTGCCAGCAGTTACTCAACGAGCGGGAGGTCCTACGAGCAGTACTTC.

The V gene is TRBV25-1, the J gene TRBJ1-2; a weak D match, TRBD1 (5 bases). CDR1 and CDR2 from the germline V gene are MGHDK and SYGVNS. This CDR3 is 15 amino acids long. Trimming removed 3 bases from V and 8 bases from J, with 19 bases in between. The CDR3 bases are TGTGCCAGCAGTGACCCCGGGAGGGAGGGGTTGGGCTACACCTTC. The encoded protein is CASSDPGREGLGYTF.

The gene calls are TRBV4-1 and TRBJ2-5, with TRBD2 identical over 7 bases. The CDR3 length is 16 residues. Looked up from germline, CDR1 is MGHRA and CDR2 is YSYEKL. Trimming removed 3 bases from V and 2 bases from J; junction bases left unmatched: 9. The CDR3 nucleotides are TGCGCCAGCAGCCATTTTGCAGGGAGGGAGCAAGAGACCCAGTACTTC. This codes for CASSHFAGREQETQYF.